The clone carrying this T cell receptor (beta chain) was recorded at least ten times. Its matching antigen is unknown. Individual cDNA molecules were tagged with unique molecular identifiers. TCRdb independently ran MiXCR on the 5' RACE reads; one entry per CDR3 protein. The sample contains more than 65,000 distinct CDR3 sequences, roughly 4.8% of which appear only once. The V and J ends lost 4 bases and 5 bases respectively, with 17 bases between them. CDR1 MDHEN and CDR2 SYDVKM come from the germline V gene. The CDR3 is made up of 15 amino acids. The data originate from a study of early T cells in non-severe SARS-CoV-2 infection. Overall study results and limits: Private and CD4 specificities were missed by VDJdb matching, skewed to anti-spike CD8.

This clonotype was obtained from an adult who was a healthcare worker with PCR-confirmed SARS-CoV-2 infection or an uninfected control (not recorded which). The donor label of this sample is uncertain. The sequencing here drew on whole blood, taken at baseline. This chain joins TRBV28 and TRBJ2-5; weak D call: TRBD2 (5 bases). CDR3 DNA: TGTGCCAGCAGTTCGCCGCCTAGCAGTCAGGAGACCCAGTACTTC. The encoded protein is CASSSPPSSQETQYF.